This T cell receptor (beta chain) appears in the sequencing data of a study of response to subunit inactivated influenza vaccine. CDR3 length equals 15 residues. Germline-derived CDR1 and CDR2 are LGHDT and YNNKEL (reference sequence). V dropped 4 bases and J dropped 2 bases, with 9 bases sitting between them. In TCRdb, the RT-PCR reads were re-called with MiXCR into one record per CDR3 protein. The sample has 430,000 or so distinct CDR3 sequences, about a tenth seen once. The sample holds one count of this clonotype. The TCR was taken from a man aged 50-59 years who received an inactivated influenza vaccine. The sequencing here drew on PBMCs from blood, taken roughly 6 weeks after vaccination. V is TRBV3-1 and J is TRBJ2-6, with no clear D. The CDR3 reads CASSPFGAGANVLTF. Here the CDR3 DNA reads TGTGCCAGCAGCCCCTTCGGCGCTGGGGCCAACGTCCTGACTTTC.